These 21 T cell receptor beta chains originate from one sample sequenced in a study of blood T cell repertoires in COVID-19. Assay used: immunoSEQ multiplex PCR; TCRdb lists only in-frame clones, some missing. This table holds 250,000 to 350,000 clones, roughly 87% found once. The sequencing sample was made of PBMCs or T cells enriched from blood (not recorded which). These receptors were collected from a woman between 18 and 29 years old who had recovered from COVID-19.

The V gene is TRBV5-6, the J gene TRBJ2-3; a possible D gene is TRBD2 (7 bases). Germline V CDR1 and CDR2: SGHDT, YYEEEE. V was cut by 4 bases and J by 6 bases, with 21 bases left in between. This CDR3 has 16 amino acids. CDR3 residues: CASSKGQRAGADTQYF. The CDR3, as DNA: TGTGCCAGCAGCAAAGGTCAACGCGCGGGGGCGGATACGCAGTATTTT.

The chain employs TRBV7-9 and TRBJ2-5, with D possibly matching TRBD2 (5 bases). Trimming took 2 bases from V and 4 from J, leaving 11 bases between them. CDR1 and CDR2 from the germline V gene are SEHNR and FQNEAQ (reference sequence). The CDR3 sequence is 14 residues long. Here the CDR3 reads CASSLIGSGETQYF. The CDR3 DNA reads TGTGCCAGCAGCTTAATTGGCAGCGGAGAGACCCAGTACTTC.

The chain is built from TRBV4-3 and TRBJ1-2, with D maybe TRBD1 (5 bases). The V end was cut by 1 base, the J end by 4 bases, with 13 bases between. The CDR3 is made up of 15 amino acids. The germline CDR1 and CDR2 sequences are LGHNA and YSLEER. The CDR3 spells CASSQGGSRFYGYTF. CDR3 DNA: TGCGCCAGCAGCCAAGGGGGCAGTCGCTTCTATGGCTACACCTTC.

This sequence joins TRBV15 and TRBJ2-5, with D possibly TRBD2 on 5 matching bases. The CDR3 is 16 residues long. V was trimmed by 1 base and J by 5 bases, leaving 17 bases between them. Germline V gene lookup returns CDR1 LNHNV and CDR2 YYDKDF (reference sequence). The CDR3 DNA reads TGTGCCACCAGCAGAGGGGCGGGCCCGGGGTTTGAGACCCAGTACTTC. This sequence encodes CATSRGAGPGFETQYF.

The CDR3 coding sequence is TGTGCCAGCAGCCAAGATGAACTAGCGGCCTACGAGCAGTACTTC. Encoded protein: CASSQDELAAYEQYF. This chain joins TRBV3-1 (or the pseudogene TRBV3-2) and TRBJ2-7; 8 nucleotides align to TRBD2. CDR1 and CDR2 from the germline V gene are LGHDT and YNNKEL (reference sequence). V dropped 0 bases and J dropped 2; count of bases not matched to a gene: 3. This CDR3 is 15 amino acids long.

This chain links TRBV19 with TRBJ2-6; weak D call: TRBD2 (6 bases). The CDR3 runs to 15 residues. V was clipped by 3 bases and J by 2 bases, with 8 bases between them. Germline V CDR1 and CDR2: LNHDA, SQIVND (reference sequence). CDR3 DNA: TGTGCCAGTAGTATGTCGGGGGCTGGGGCCAACGTCCTGACTTTC. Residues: CASSMSGAGANVLTF.

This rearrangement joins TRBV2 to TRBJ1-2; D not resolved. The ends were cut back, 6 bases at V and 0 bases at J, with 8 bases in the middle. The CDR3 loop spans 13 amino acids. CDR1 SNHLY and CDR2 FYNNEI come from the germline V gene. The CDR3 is CASSGNANYGYTF. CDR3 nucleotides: TGTGCCAGCAGCGGGAACGCTAACTATGGCTACACCTTC.

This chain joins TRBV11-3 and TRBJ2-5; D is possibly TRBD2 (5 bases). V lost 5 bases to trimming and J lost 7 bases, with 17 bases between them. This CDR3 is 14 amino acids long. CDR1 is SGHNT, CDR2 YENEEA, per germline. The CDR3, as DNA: TGTGCCAGCAGCCCCCCCCCGCGGGTCGCGACCCAGTACTTC. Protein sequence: CASSPPPRVATQYF.

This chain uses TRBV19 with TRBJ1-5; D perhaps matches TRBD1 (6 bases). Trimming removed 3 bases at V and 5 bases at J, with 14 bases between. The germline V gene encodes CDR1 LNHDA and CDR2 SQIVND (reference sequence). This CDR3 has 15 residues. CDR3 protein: CASSMGAGGHQPQHF. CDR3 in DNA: TGTGCCAGTAGTATGGGGGCGGGTGGCCATCAGCCCCAGCATTTT.

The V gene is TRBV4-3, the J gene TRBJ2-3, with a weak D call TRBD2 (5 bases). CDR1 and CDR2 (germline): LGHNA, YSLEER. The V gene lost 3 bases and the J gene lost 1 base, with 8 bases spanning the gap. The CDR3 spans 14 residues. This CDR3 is CASSQGSRTDTQYF. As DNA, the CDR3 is TGCGCCAGCAGCCAGGGGAGCCGCACAGATACGCAGTATTTT.

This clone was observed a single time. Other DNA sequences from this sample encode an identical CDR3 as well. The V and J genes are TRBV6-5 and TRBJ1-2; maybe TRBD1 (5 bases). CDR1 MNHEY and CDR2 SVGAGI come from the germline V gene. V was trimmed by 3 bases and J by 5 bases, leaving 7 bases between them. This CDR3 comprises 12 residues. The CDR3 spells CASSYRGYGYTF. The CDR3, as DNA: TGTGCCAGCAGTTATCGGGGGTATGGCTACACCTTC.

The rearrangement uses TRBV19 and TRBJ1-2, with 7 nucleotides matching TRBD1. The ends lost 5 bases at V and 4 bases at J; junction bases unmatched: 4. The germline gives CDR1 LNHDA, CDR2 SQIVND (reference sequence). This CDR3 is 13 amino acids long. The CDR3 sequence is CASSLGQVYGYTF. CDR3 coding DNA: TGTGCCAGTAGTCTCGGACAGGTCTATGGCTACACCTTC. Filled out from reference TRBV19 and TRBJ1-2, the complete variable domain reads DGGITQSPKYLFRKEGQNVTLSCEQNLNHDAMYWYRQDPGQGLRLIYYSQIVNDFQKGDIAEGYSVSREKKESFPLTVTSAQKNPTAFYLCASSLGQVYGYTFGSGTRLTVV.

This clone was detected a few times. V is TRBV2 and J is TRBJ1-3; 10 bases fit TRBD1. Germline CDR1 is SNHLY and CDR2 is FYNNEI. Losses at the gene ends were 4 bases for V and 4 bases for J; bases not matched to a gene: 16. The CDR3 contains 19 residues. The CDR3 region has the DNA TGTGCCAGCAGTGGACTCCGGGACAGGGGCCTTAAAAAGGGAAACACCATATATTTT. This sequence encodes CASSGLRDRGLKKGNTIYF.

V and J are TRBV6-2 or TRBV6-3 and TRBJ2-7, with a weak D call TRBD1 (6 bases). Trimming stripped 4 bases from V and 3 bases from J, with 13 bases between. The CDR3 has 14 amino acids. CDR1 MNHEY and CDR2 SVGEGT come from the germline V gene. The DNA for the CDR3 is TGTGCCAGCAGTTTGCGACAGGAATACTACGAGCAGTACTTC. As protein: CASSLRQEYYEQYF.

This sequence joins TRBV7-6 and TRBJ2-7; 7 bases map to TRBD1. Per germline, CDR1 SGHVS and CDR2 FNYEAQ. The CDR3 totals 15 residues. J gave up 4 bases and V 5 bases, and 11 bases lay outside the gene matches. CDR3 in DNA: TGTGCCAGCAGCCCTTTGACAGGGAAAGGTTACGAGCAGTACTTC. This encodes CASSPLTGKGYEQYF.

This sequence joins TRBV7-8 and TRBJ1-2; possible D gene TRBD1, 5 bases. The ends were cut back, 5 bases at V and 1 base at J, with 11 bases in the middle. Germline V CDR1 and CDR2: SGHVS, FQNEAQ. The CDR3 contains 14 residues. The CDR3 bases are TGTGCCAGCAGCGCGGGACGTCTTAACTATGGCTACACCTTC. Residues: CASSAGRLNYGYTF.

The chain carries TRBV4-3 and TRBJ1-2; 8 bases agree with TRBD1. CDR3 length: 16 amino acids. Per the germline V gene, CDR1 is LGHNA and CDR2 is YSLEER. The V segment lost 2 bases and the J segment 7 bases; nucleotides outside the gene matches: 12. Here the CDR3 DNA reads TGCGCCAGCAGCCAAAGGGGGGACAGGAATCTAGGTGGCTACACCTTC. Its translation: CASSQRGDRNLGGYTF.

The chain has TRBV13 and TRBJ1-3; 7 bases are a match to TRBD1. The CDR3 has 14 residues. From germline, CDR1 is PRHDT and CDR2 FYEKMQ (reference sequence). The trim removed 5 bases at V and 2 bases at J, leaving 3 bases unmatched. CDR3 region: CASSKGTAGNTIYF. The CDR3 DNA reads TGTGCCAGCAGCAAAGGGACAGCTGGAAACACCATATATTTT.

The CDR3 nucleotides read TGTGCCAGCAGCCAGGGGACAGGGGGTTACAATGAGCAGTTCTTC. This gives the protein CASSQGTGGYNEQFF. The chain recombines TRBV3-1 (or the pseudogene TRBV3-2) with TRBJ2-1; 11 bases agree with TRBD1. The CDR3 is 15 residues long. Looked up from germline, CDR1 is LGHDT and CDR2 is YNNKEL (reference sequence). The trim removed 3 bases at V and 4 bases at J, leaving 2 bases unmatched.

CDR3 nucleotides: TGTGCCAGCAGCTCCCCCCTGCAACTAGCGGGAGGTCCGGAGCAGTTCTTC. Translation gives CASSSPLQLAGGPEQFF. The gene calls are TRBV7-8 and TRBJ2-1, with 12 bases matching TRBD2. Trimming took 4 bases from V and 10 from J; bases not matched to a gene: 14. The germline gives CDR1 SGHVS, CDR2 FQNEAQ. The CDR3 is made up of 17 amino acids.

In nucleotides, the CDR3 is TGTGCCAGCAGCTCCCCCCGGGGGGGGGCAAACACTGAAGCTTTCTTT. Translating gives CASSSPRGGANTEAFF. The chain carries TRBV11-1 and TRBJ1-1, with D possibly being TRBD1 (6 bases). The germline V gene encodes CDR1 SGHAT and CDR2 FQDESV (reference sequence). Trimming removed 4 bases at V and 2 bases at J, with 17 bases between. This CDR3 contains 16 residues.